This T cell receptor beta chain was profiled in a study of cytomegalovirus exposure and HLA in healthy donors. This clone was found a few times. Amplification used 60 Vbeta primers and 13 Jbeta primers. Here immunoSEQ multiplex PCR was the method, and the copy in TCRdb shows in-frame clones only, minus some. The table includes some 150,000 clones, roughly 80% detected once. Trimming shortened V by 3 bases and J by 1 base, and 14 bases separated the two germline ends. The CDR3 runs to 16 residues. The V gene's germline CDR1 is LNHDA and CDR2 SQIVND (reference sequence). The sequence derives from a woman between 50 and 59 years old in good health and CMV-seronegative. Sequenced input: PBMCs. The genes are TRBV19 and TRBJ2-3; D not resolved. The CDR3 sequence: CASSMIMADRTDTQYF. CDR3 nucleotide sequence: TGTGCCAGTAGTATGATAATGGCAGATCGCACAGATACGCAGTATTTT.